These 7 T cell receptor beta chains share one sample of origin, sequenced in a study of regulatory T cells in long-lasting Graves disease. Researchers made TCR beta libraries by using iRepertoire HTBI primers and running Arm-PCR on CDR3 regions. MiXCR, run by TCRdb on the multiplex PCR reads, gives a single entry per CDR3 protein. The data show roughly 300,000 distinct CDR3 sequences, with 22% seen just once and approximately 53% held by the top ten. Time point here: persistent/refractory GD, antithyroid drugs over 5 years with positive TRAb. Scientists built the TCR library using RNA that was extracted from PBMCs. Source: peripheral blood mononuclear cells (PBMCs), taken when the disease was refractory, from a patient treated with antithyroid drugs. The source is a female donor with Graves disease.

CDR3 protein: CATSAGRRDIQYF. The DNA for the CDR3 is TGTGCCACCAGCGCGGGGAGGAGAGACATTCAGTACTTC. The chain recombines TRBV15 with TRBJ2-4, with D perhaps matching TRBD2 (6 bases). The germline V and J ends were trimmed by 5 bases and 8 bases, with 13 bases remaining between them. The CDR3 has 13 amino acids. Germline loops: CDR1 LNHNV, CDR2 YYDKDF (reference sequence). The full variable domain, rest sourced from reference TRBV15 and TRBJ2-4, is DAMVIQNPRYQVTQFGKPVTLSCSQTLNHNVMYWYQQKSSQAPKLLFHYYDKDFNNEADTPDNFQSRRPNTSFCFLDIRSPGLGDTAMYLCATSAGRRDIQYFGAGTRLSVL.

As regards this clonotype: Since a much larger clone is just one base distant, this may be a read error. This chain joins TRBV30 and TRBJ1-1, with TRBD1 identical over 7 bases. This CDR3 comprises 13 residues. In germline, CDR1 is GTSNPN, CDR2 SVGIG (reference sequence). V was pared by 2 bases and J by 6 bases, with 6 bases of the junction left unmatched. The CDR3 sequence: CAWSRNRGAEAFF. CDR3 in DNA: TGTGCCTGGAGTCGCAACAGGGGCGCTGAAGCTTTCTTT.

This clonotype was observed many times. CDR3 coding DNA: TGTGCCAGCAGCACCTCCTACGAGCAGTACTTC. This translates into CASSTSYEQYF. The chain carries TRBV7-2 and TRBJ2-7; D is unresolved. CDR1 SGHTA and CDR2 FQGNSA come from the germline V gene. Deletions cut 5 bases from V and 0 bases from J, with 2 bases between. This CDR3 is 11 amino acids long.

Here the CDR3 reads CSAKGWGGYQETQYF. The CDR3 DNA reads TGCAGTGCTAAGGGGTGGGGTGGGTACCAAGAGACCCAGTACTTC. The rearrangement links TRBV20-1 to TRBJ2-5; weak D call: TRBD1 (5 bases). The CDR3 has 15 amino acids. CDR1 and CDR2 from the germline V gene are DFQATT and SNEGSKA (reference sequence). V was shortened by 4 bases and J by 0 bases, with 15 bases between the two germline ends.

Only one count was recorded for this clonotype. V is TRBV27 and J is TRBJ2-7; 7 positions match TRBD2. Germline trimming cut 5 bases from V and 2 bases from J; bases unmatched to any gene: 3. CDR1 and CDR2 from the germline V gene are MNHEY and SMNVEV (reference sequence). The CDR3 length is 13 residues. The CDR3: CASSRTRTYEQYF. DNA of the CDR3: TGTGCCAGCAGTCGGACTAGAACCTACGAGCAGTACTTC.

The sample holds many counts of this clonotype. V and J are TRBV7-2 and TRBJ2-7, with TRBD2 matching 9 bases. CDR1 SGHTA and CDR2 FQGNSA come from the germline V gene. J gave up 2 bases and V 6 bases, and 5 bases lay outside the gene matches. The CDR3 extends over 14 amino acids. The CDR3 spells CASSLAGITYEQYF. The CDR3 nucleotides are TGTGCCAGCAGTCTAGCGGGAATTACCTACGAGCAGTACTTC.

The rearrangement links TRBV6-1 to TRBJ2-7; tentative D call: TRBD2 (7 bases). V shed 8 bases and J shed 6 bases, with 14 bases lying between them. Looked up from germline, CDR1 is MNHNS and CDR2 is SASEGT. The CDR3 runs to 12 residues. The CDR3 reads CASAPRGGEQYF. The CDR3 region has the DNA TGTGCCAGCGCCCCGAGGGGGGGCGAGCAGTACTTC.